These 30 T cell receptor beta chains originate from one sample sequenced in a study of T cell responses to AZD1222 COVID-19 vaccine (dated by TCRdb to the early 2020s). The library was generated by the immunoSEQ multiplex PCR assay. Entries here come from immuneACCESS through TCRdb and include only in-frame sequences with V and J called. Some clones fail to appear in such tables; in the studies checked, an unresolved V gene covers under half of the shortfall, and the cause of the remainder is unknown. For this sample there are fewer than 200,000 clones; around 88% appear just once. Of the sample, roughly 11% falls within the top ten clones. What this sample's time point label stands for: about 28 days (+/-7) after the second vaccine dose. The specimen was peripheral blood, collected 28 days after the second AZD1222 dose. Source of these receptors: an adult who received the AZD1222 COVID-19 vaccine.

The count of this clone is one. Distinct nucleotide sequences in the sample also encode this CDR3. The CDR3 DNA reads TGTGCCAGCAGCTTGGTTGGAGGGCGAAACACTGAAGCTTTCTTT. This sequence encodes CASSLVGGRNTEAFF. The chain couples TRBV5-4 to TRBJ1-1; D not certain. Germline-derived CDR1 and CDR2 are SGHNT and YYREEE (reference sequence). Trimming took 0 bases from V and 2 from J, leaving 11 bases between them. This CDR3 comprises 15 residues.

The chain is built from TRBV4-1 and TRBJ2-1, with 11 positions matching TRBD2. In germline, CDR1 is MGHRA, CDR2 YSYEKL. The ends lost 4 bases at V and 8 bases at J; junction bases unmatched: 1. The CDR3 is 13 residues long. Here the CDR3 reads CASSRSGGDEQFF. In nucleotides, the CDR3 is TGCGCCAGCAGCCGTAGCGGGGGGGATGAGCAGTTCTTC.

The gene calls are TRBV29-1 and TRBJ1-2; perhaps TRBD1 as D (5 bases). V was shortened by 3 bases and J by 4 bases, with 12 bases between the two germline ends. This CDR3 spans 13 amino acids. Germline assignment: CDR1 SQVTM and CDR2 ANQGSEA. The CDR3 spells CSVEADSPYGYTF. CDR3 DNA sequence: TGCAGCGTTGAGGCAGACAGTCCCTATGGCTACACCTTC.

This chain uses TRBV18 with TRBJ1-3; D gene unclear. Trimming took 2 bases from V and 4 from J, leaving 6 bases between them. Germline V gene sequence: CDR1 KGHSH, CDR2 LQKENI. The CDR3 extends over 13 amino acids. The CDR3 region has the DNA TGTGCCAGCTCACCAGGAACGGGAAACACCATATATTTT. It yields the protein CASSPGTGNTIYF.

In the case of this clone: Other DNA sequences in this specimen translate into the identical CDR3. The chain links TRBV9 to TRBJ1-1, with D unresolved. This CDR3 is built from 13 residues. The germline V gene has CDR1 SGDLS and CDR2 YYNGEE. Trimming left V 2 bases short and J 2 bases short, with 7 bases between. The CDR3 loop reads CASSVKGNTEAFF. CDR3 DNA sequence: TGTGCCAGCAGCGTTAAGGGTAACACTGAAGCTTTCTTT.

The chain recombines TRBV5-1 with TRBJ2-7, with D possibly being TRBD1 (6 bases). Germline lookup yields CDR1 SGHRS and CDR2 YFSETQ. Trimming stripped 1 base from V and 4 bases from J, with 18 bases between. CDR3 size: 16 residues. The CDR3 DNA is TGCGCCAGCAGCTTGCGTGGGGCAACAGGGCAATACGAGCAGTACTTC. Translating it yields CASSLRGATGQYEQYF.

This clone was counted only a few times. This sequence joins TRBV28 and TRBJ1-4, with a tentative D call TRBD1 (5 bases). Trimming cost V 6 bases and J 3 bases, with 14 bases left between them. CDR3 size: 15 residues. Germline loops: CDR1 MDHEN, CDR2 SYDVKM. CDR3 amino acids: CASSQGRVANEKLFF. CDR3 coding DNA: TGTGCCAGCAGCCAAGGCAGGGTGGCTAATGAAAAACTGTTTTTT.

V usage is TRBV10-3 and J usage is TRBJ2-5, with D possibly matching TRBD1 (5 bases). The V end lost 10 bases, the J end lost 2 bases, and 14 bases lay between the germline ends. Germline assignment: CDR1 ENHRY and CDR2 SYGVKD. CDR3 length equals 13 residues. The CDR3 DNA sequence: TGTGCCACCCAGGGCAGCCCACAAGAGACCCAGTACTTC. This codes for CATQGSPQETQYF.

The chain combines TRBV15 with TRBJ2-5, with D perhaps being TRBD1 or TRBD2 (5 bases each). This CDR3 comprises 15 residues. Trimming shortened V by 1 base and J by 5 bases, and 14 bases separated the two germline ends. Germline-derived CDR1 and CDR2 are LNHNV and YYDKDF (reference sequence). Here the CDR3 DNA reads TGTGCCACCAGCAGAGTCCCGGGGCCGGAGGAGACCCAGTACTTC. This encodes CATSRVPGPEETQYF.

The chain carries TRBV6-5 and TRBJ1-3; no clear D gene. CDR1 and CDR2 from the germline V gene are MNHEY and SVGAGI. The CDR3 totals 11 residues. The V and J ends lost 6 bases and 1 base respectively, with 1 base between them. This chain's CDR3 is CASRSGNTIYF. The DNA of the CDR3 is TGTGCCAGCAGGTCTGGAAACACCATATATTTT.

The chain joins TRBV2 to TRBJ2-7, with D perhaps matching TRBD1 (5 bases). Germline V gene lookup returns CDR1 SNHLY and CDR2 FYNNEI. This CDR3 spans 13 amino acids. Trimming stripped 3 bases from V and 7 bases from J, with 13 bases between. The CDR3 DNA reads as TGTGCCAGCAGTGACGACAGCCTGGCGGAGCAGTACTTC. Translated, it gives CASSDDSLAEQYF.

This chain connects TRBV3-1 (or the pseudogene TRBV3-2) to TRBJ1-4; D ambiguous. In germline, CDR1 is LGHDT, CDR2 YNNKEL (reference sequence). The germline V and J ends were trimmed by 0 bases and 7 bases, with 9 bases remaining between them. The CDR3 contains 14 residues. This CDR3 reads CASSQDGGSEKLFF. The DNA of the CDR3 is TGTGCCAGCAGCCAAGATGGAGGGTCTGAAAAACTGTTTTTT.

The gene calls are TRBV25-1 and TRBJ1-5; TRBD1 is a possible D gene (5 bases). The CDR3 is 13 amino acids. Germline V CDR1 and CDR2: MGHDK, SYGVNS. The V end lost 3 bases, the J end lost 9 bases, and 12 bases lay between the germline ends. CDR3 in DNA: TGTGCCAGCAGTGATGGGGACCCCATGCCCCAGCATTTT. Its protein is CASSDGDPMPQHF.

The chain links TRBV30 to TRBJ2-2; 13 bases map to TRBD2. The CDR3 is 15 amino acids. V shed 5 bases, J shed 4 bases, and the junction held 4 bases outside the gene matches. Germline lookup yields CDR1 GTSNPN and CDR2 SVGIG (reference sequence). The CDR3 spells CAWVLAGGPTGELFF. The CDR3 DNA follows: TGTGCCTGGGTACTAGCGGGGGGGCCCACCGGGGAGCTGTTTTTT.

The chain uses TRBV2 and TRBJ1-4; the D is unclear. The CDR3 has 15 residues. Trimming removed 6 bases from V and 2 bases from J, with 13 bases in between. The V gene's germline CDR1 is SNHLY and CDR2 FYNNEI. The DNA of the CDR3 is TGTGCCAGCAGCGGTTTGGCCGGCACTAATGAAAAACTGTTTTTT. It encodes CASSGLAGTNEKLFF.

In this sample, this clone turned up once. The chain has TRBV7-7 and TRBJ1-1; D is undetermined. Germline assignment: CDR1 SSHAT and CDR2 FNYEAQ (reference sequence). The V gene lost 3 bases and the J gene lost 0 bases, with 14 bases spanning the gap. The CDR3 is made up of 16 amino acids. The CDR3 sequence: CASSLKAPHLNTEAFF. The CDR3 DNA sequence: TGTGCCAGCAGCTTGAAGGCCCCTCACCTGAACACTGAAGCTTTCTTT.

V and J are TRBV19 and TRBJ1-1, with a tentative D call TRBD1 (5 bases). Germline V CDR1 and CDR2: LNHDA, SQIVND (reference sequence). Between the trimmed V and J ends, which lost 9 bases and 4 bases, there was a span of 15 bases. This CDR3 is 13 amino acids long. The CDR3: CASSEGLGTEAFF. CDR3 bases: TGTGCCAGCTCCGAGGGGCTAGGCACTGAAGCTTTCTTT.

The chain uses TRBV5-1 and TRBJ2-1; possible D gene TRBD2, 6 bases. CDR3 length equals 19 residues. CDR1 is SGHRS, CDR2 YFSETQ, per germline. Trimming took off 7 bases at V and 0 bases at J, with 26 bases between the two ends. As DNA, the CDR3 is TGCGCCAGCCGACCTACCGGCGGGGTTGCAGGAAGCTCCTACAATGAGCAGTTCTTC. Translating gives CASRPTGGVAGSSYNEQFF.

In nucleotides, the CDR3 is TGTGCCAGCAGCTTGGGAACAGGGACCACAGATACGCAGTATTTT. Translated, it gives CASSLGTGTTDTQYF. The chain joins TRBV5-6 to TRBJ2-3, with a possible D match to TRBD1 (6 bases). Germline CDR1 reads SGHDT; CDR2 reads YYEEEE. V shed 0 bases and J shed 2 bases, with 10 bases lying between them. CDR3 length: 15 residues.

J is TRBJ2-5 and V is TRBV5-1; TRBD1 aligns across 7 bases. Losses at the gene ends were 2 bases for V and 1 base for J; bases not matched to a gene: 5. CDR1 is SGHRS and CDR2 is YFSETQ in the germline V gene. The CDR3 extends over 15 amino acids. This CDR3 reads CASSLQQGTQETQYF. CDR3 in DNA: TGCGCCAGCAGCTTACAACAGGGGACCCAAGAGACCCAGTACTTC.

This chain joins TRBV19 and TRBJ2-5; D remains ambiguous. With 2 bases removed from V and 3 bases from J, the gap between germline ends came to 13 bases. The CDR3 spans 15 residues. From germline, CDR1 is LNHDA and CDR2 SQIVND (reference sequence). The DNA of the CDR3 is TGTGCCAGTAGTATACTGTGGAACGCAGAAGAGACCCAGTACTTC. It codes for CASSILWNAEETQYF.

The V call is TRBV7-9, the J call TRBJ1-3; D is undetermined. The germline V gene has CDR1 SEHNR and CDR2 FQNEAQ (reference sequence). V was cut by 1 base and J by 0 bases, with 16 bases left in between. The CDR3 contains 18 residues. The CDR3 here is CASSLEIGWAPSGNTIYF. The CDR3 coding sequence is TGTGCCAGCAGCTTAGAGATTGGTTGGGCACCCTCTGGAAACACCATATATTTT.

V is TRBV7-7 and J is TRBJ2-6, with no clear D. The CDR3 totals 17 residues. Germline CDR1 is SSHAT and CDR2 is FNYEAQ (reference sequence). Trimming stripped 2 bases from V and 0 bases from J, with 11 bases between. As DNA, the CDR3 is TGTGCCAGCAGCTTAAAGCCGGTGAGCTCTGGGGCCAACGTCCTGACTTTC. The encoded protein is CASSLKPVSSGANVLTF.

This sequence joins TRBV7-9 and TRBJ1-2, with 8 nucleotides matching TRBD1. The germline V gene has CDR1 SEHNR and CDR2 FQNEAQ (reference sequence). V shed 6 bases, J shed 3 bases, and the junction held 6 bases outside the gene matches. There are 14 residues in the CDR3. CDR3 protein: CASRRTGSDYGYTF. CDR3 in DNA: TGTGCCAGCAGACGGACAGGGTCCGACTATGGCTACACCTTC. Using reference TRBV7-9 and TRBJ1-2 for the parts outside the CDR3, the full variable domain is DTGVSQNPRHKITKRGQNVTFRCDPISEHNRLYWYRQTLGQGPEFLTYFQNEAQLEKSRLLSDRFSAERPKGSFSTLEIQRTEQGDSAMYLCASRRTGSDYGYTFGSGTRLTVV.

The rearrangement joins TRBV10-3 to TRBJ2-7; 15 nucleotides agree with TRBD2. V shed 6 bases, J shed 2 bases, and the junction held 2 bases outside the gene matches. Germline V gene data show CDR1 as ENHRY and CDR2 as SYGVKD. The CDR3 has 15 amino acids. The CDR3 reads CAIRWTSGGAYEQYF. The CDR3 coding sequence is TGTGCCATCAGGTGGACTAGCGGGGGGGCCTACGAGCAGTACTTC.

This clone has only one observation. The CDR3 DNA sequence: TGTGCCAGCAGCTTAGCGCGACTGAACACTGAAGCTTTCTTT. Translated: CASSLARLNTEAFF. The chain uses TRBV7-8 and TRBJ1-1; no definite D call. The CDR3 is made up of 14 amino acids. CDR1 SGHVS and CDR2 FQNEAQ come from the germline V gene. Trimming pared 0 bases from V and 0 bases from J, leaving 5 bases between.

This clone showed up just once. The rearrangement uses TRBV9 and TRBJ2-1, with D possibly TRBD1 on 6 matching bases. From germline, CDR1 is SGDLS and CDR2 YYNGEE. V dropped 0 bases and J dropped 12 bases, with 16 bases sitting between them. This CDR3 comprises 14 residues. The DNA for the CDR3 is TGTGCCAGCAGCGTAGCTACCACAGGGTTCGGGCAGTTCTTC. This gives the protein CASSVATTGFGQFF.

This clone came up a few times. The rearrangement links TRBV2 to TRBJ1-2, with no clear D. CDR3 length equals 12 residues. Trimming took off 7 bases at V and 4 bases at J, with 10 bases between the two ends. From germline, CDR1 is SNHLY and CDR2 FYNNEI. CDR3 DNA: TGTGCCAGCACGGTTACGGTCTATGGCTACACCTTC. Encoded protein: CASTVTVYGYTF.

This sequence joins TRBV6-1 and TRBJ2-1; the match to TRBD1 covers 9 bases. Looked up from germline, CDR1 is MNHNS and CDR2 is SASEGT. Trimming removed 6 bases from V and 8 bases from J; junction bases left unmatched: 8. This CDR3 spans 14 amino acids. The CDR3 DNA reads as TGTGCCAGCAGGACCGGGACAGGGTTGGATGAGCAGTTCTTC. Translated, it gives CASRTGTGLDEQFF.

The chain carries TRBV19 and TRBJ1-5; possible D gene TRBD1, 5 bases. Trimming left V 3 bases short and J 6 bases short, with 12 bases between. Germline assignment: CDR1 LNHDA and CDR2 SQIVND (reference sequence). CDR3 size: 14 residues. CDR3 residues: CASSIGRDIQPQHF. In nucleotides, the CDR3 is TGTGCCAGTAGTATCGGCAGGGATATTCAGCCCCAGCATTTT. The full variable domain, in which reference TRBV19 and TRBJ1-5 provide the parts outside the CDR3, is DGGITQSPKYLFRKEGQNVTLSCEQNLNHDAMYWYRQDPGQGLRLIYYSQIVNDFQKGDIAEGYSVSREKKESFPLTVTSAQKNPTAFYLCASSIGRDIQPQHFGDGTRLSIL.